The rows below give T cell receptor beta chains drawn from one sample of a study of CD8 T cells in Susac syndrome. TCRdb re-called the immunoSEQ multiplex PCR reads through MiXCR, storing one row per CDR3 protein. The data contain approximately 200,000 distinct CDR3 sequences, 85% to 95% of them singletons. Sequenced sample: CD4+ T cells from PBMCs. The receptors were sampled from a human donor with multiple sclerosis. Both conserved end residues are part of each CDR3. D genes are given only for firm matches. Clone size is given for some rows only: seen once, a few or many times, or a class if the clone is expanded.

>TRBD1|13|TRBJ1-2|.|TRBV9
TGTGCCAGCAGCGCCTTATTACAGGGGGGTTACACCTTC
CASSALLQGGYTF
>.|16|TRBJ2-1|.|TRBV4-2
TGTGCCAGCAGCCAAGGAAGGGCTCAGGGTGGATATGAGCAGTTCTTC
CASSQGRAQGGYEQFF
>TRBD2|14|TRBJ2-5|.|TRBV15
TGTGCCACCAGCGCGACTAGCGGAGGTGAGACCCAGTACTTC
CATSATSGGETQYF
>.|13|TRBJ2-3|.|TRBV27
TGTGCCAGCAGTTTAAGGCAGGCAGATACGCAGTATTTT
CASSLRQADTQYF
>.|13|TRBJ1-2|.|TRBV19
TGTGCCAGTAGTTCCCGGGACGCTCCGCGCTACACCTTC
CASSSRDAPRYTF
>.|12|TRBJ1-2|.|TRBV30
TGTGCCTGGGGGGAGTCTGGCTATGGCTACACCTTC
CAWGESGYGYTF
>.|12|TRBJ1-2|.|TRBV2
TGTGCCAGCAGTGAAAACATCTATGGCTACACCTTC
CASSENIYGYTF
>.|15|TRBJ1-1|.|TRBV11-3
TGTGCCAGCAGCTTAGGCCCCCAGGAGGGGACTGAAGCTTTCTTT
CASSLGPQEGTEAFF
>TRBD2|15|TRBJ2-1|.|TRBV9
TGTGCCAGCAGCCCGAGGACTAGATCGAACAATGAGCAGTTCTTC
CASSPRTRSNNEQFF
>.|12|TRBJ2-1|.|TRBV9
TGTGCCAGCAGTCCCCAGTACGATGAGCAGTTCTTC
CASSPQYDEQFF
>.|13|TRBJ2-2|.|TRBV11-3
TGTGCCAGCAGCTTATGGGGTACCGGGGAGCTGTTTTTT
CASSLWGTGELFF
>.|14|TRBJ1-4|.|TRBV5-1
TGCGCCAGCAGCTTGGGGAGTCGTAATGAAAAACTGTTTTTT
CASSLGSRNEKLFF
>.|15|TRBJ2-6|.|TRBV18
TGTGCCAGCTCACCGGGGATATCCGGGGCCAACGTCCTGACTTTC
CASSPGISGANVLTF
>.|14|TRBJ2-3|.|TRBV29-1
TGCAGCGGAAAACCGACAGGTGCAAGAGATACGCAGTATTTT
CSGKPTGARDTQYF
>TRBD1|14|TRBJ1-6|.|TRBV6-5
TGTGCCAGCAGGTTGACAGGGATGAATTCACCCCTCCACTTT
CASRLTGMNSPLHF
>.|13|TRBJ2-5|.|TRBV29-1
TGCAGCGTTGCTACAGGGAATTTTGGGACCCAGTACTTC
CSVATGNFGTQYF
>.|11|TRBJ2-1|.|TRBV3-1
TGTGCCAGCAGCCAAGAGAGGGAGCAGTTCTTC
CASSQEREQFF
>.|13|TRBJ2-1|.|TRBV29-1
TGCAGCGTTGACGGACAAGGTTACAATGAGCAGTTCTTC
CSVDGQGYNEQFF
>TRBD1|16|TRBJ2-1|.|TRBV20-1
TGCAGTGCTAGGTGGCTTGTCCGAGGACAGGCGAATGAGCAGTTCTTC
CSARWLVRGQANEQFF
>TRBD2|16|TRBJ2-7|.|TRBV9
TGTGCCAGCAGCGTAGGTTCTAGCGGGCACTCCTACGAGCAGTACTTC
CASSVGSSGHSYEQYF
>TRBD2|14|TRBJ2-3|.|TRBV12-3/TRBV12-4
TGTGCCAGCAAAGTAGCGGGGGGGCCAGATACGCAGTATTTT
CASKVAGGPDTQYF
>TRBD1|15|TRBJ1-2|.|TRBV14
TGTGCCAGCAGCGTCCGACAGGGGGTACCCTATGGCTACACCTTC
CASSVRQGVPYGYTF
>TRBD1|14|TRBJ2-4|once|TRBV7-2
TGTGCCAGCAGCTCCACCTGGACAGGGAGCATTCAGTACTTC
CASSSTWTGSIQYF
>TRBD1|14|TRBJ2-1|.|TRBV7-9
TGTGCCAGCAGCCCGGGACAGGCGGTGAATGAGCAGTTCTTC
CASSPGQAVNEQFF
>.|12|TRBJ1-4|.|TRBV29-1
TGCAGCGCCCAGGGGATAGGTGAAAAACTGTTTTTT
CSAQGIGEKLFF
>.|14|TRBJ1-5|.|TRBV9
TGTGCCAGCAGCGCCGGGGCGGACAATCAGCCCCAGCATTTT
CASSAGADNQPQHF
>.|14|TRBJ2-5|.|TRBV7-9
TGTGCCAGCAGCTTTAGTGGGGGCGTAGAGACCCAGTACTTC
CASSFSGGVETQYF
>TRBD1|16|TRBJ1-2|.|TRBV20-1
TGCAGTGCTAGAGCTTCAGGGACAGGAGACGTCTATGGCTACACCTTC
CSARASGTGDVYGYTF
>.|14|TRBJ2-1|.|TRBV3-1
TGTGCCAGCAGCCAAGAGCAACTCAACAATGAGCAGTTCTTC
CASSQEQLNNEQFF
>.|14|TRBJ1-1|.|TRBV7-9
TGTGCCAGCAGCCCCAAGACAGGGAACACTGAAGCTTTCTTT
CASSPKTGNTEAFF
>TRBD2|21|TRBJ2-6|.|TRBV30
TGTGCCTGGAGTTCCACCCGCTCGCGCGGGGGGAGAAGCTCTGGGGCCAACGTCCTGACTTTC
CAWSSTRSRGGRSSGANVLTF
>TRBD2|18|TRBJ2-1|.|TRBV7-2
TGTGCCAGCAGCTTAGCAAGCTTTGGACTAGCGGGGGCCAATGAGCAGTTCTTC
CASSLASFGLAGANEQFF
>TRBD1|13|TRBJ2-3|.|TRBV24-1
TGTGCCACCAGTGAAACCGGGACAGGGACGCAGTATTTT
CATSETGTGTQYF
>.|15|TRBJ1-1|.|TRBV5-1
TGCGCCAGCAGCTTTGGACAGCCTGGGGGGACTGAAGCTTTCTTT
CASSFGQPGGTEAFF
>.|10|TRBJ2-5|.|TRBV2
TGTGCCAGGGGGCAGGAGACCCAGTACTTC
CARGQETQYF